These 13 T cell receptor beta chains were sequenced from one sample in a study of shared clonotypes between healthy human individuals. Assay: immunoSEQ multiplex PCR; the TCRdb copy retains only in-frame clones and omits some. The data hold about 1.1 million clones, with 60% to 80% observed a single time. Specimen: memory CD4+ T cells from PBMCs. Subset reported: CD45RA-negative fraction. The source is a man aged 18-30 years in good health. Some clones in this sample may be carry-over from other donors' samples.

This chain joins TRBV2 and TRBJ1-2; 7 bases are shared with TRBD1. Germline V gives CDR1 SNHLY, CDR2 FYNNEI. This CDR3 spans 14 amino acids. J gave up 4 bases and V 8 bases, and 10 bases lay outside the gene matches. The CDR3 loop reads CASAGEGAGYGYTF. The CDR3 nucleotides read TGTGCCAGCGCAGGTGAGGGGGCTGGCTATGGCTACACCTTC.

V gene TRBV5-1 combines with J gene TRBJ1-5; no firm D call. Germline-derived CDR1 and CDR2 are SGHRS and YFSETQ. V was shortened by 7 bases and J by 1 base, with 12 bases between the two germline ends. The CDR3 totals 14 residues. This CDR3 reads CASRPGNSNQPQHF. CDR3 coding DNA: TGCGCCAGCCGACCTGGAAACAGCAATCAGCCCCAGCATTTT.

The chain combines TRBV10-3 with TRBJ2-2; D might be TRBD1 (6 bases). From germline, CDR1 is ENHRY and CDR2 SYGVKD. This CDR3 contains 15 residues. Trimming cost V 5 bases and J 5 bases, with 15 bases left between them. The CDR3 region is CAISNGQRETGELFF. In nucleotides, the CDR3 is TGTGCCATCAGTAACGGACAGAGAGAGACCGGGGAGCTGTTTTTT.

The gene calls are TRBV7-8 and TRBJ2-2; D possibly corresponds to TRBD1 (5 bases). The germline V gene encodes CDR1 SGHVS and CDR2 FQNEAQ. V lost 5 bases and J 0 bases, leaving 13 bases between the germline ends. There are 16 residues in the CDR3. For the CDR3, the DNA is TGTGCCAGCAGCCCAAACAGGTTCGCGAACACCGGGGAGCTGTTTTTT. Translated, it gives CASSPNRFANTGELFF.

This clone was recorded only once. The J gene is TRBJ2-7, the V gene TRBV11-1; D unresolved. V was clipped by 5 bases and J by 2 bases, with 16 bases between them. This CDR3 is built from 15 residues. The V gene's germline CDR1 is SGHAT and CDR2 FQDESV (reference sequence). CDR3 nucleotide sequence: TGTGCCAGCAGCCCGCGGCGAAGGGTAGCCTACGAGCAGTACTTC. This translates into CASSPRRRVAYEQYF.

The genes are TRBV6-6 and TRBJ2-2, with 7 positions matching TRBD2. This CDR3 is 14 amino acids long. CDR1 is MNHNY, CDR2 SVGAGI, per germline (reference sequence). Trimming cost V 5 bases and J 7 bases; bases outside gene matches: 7. The CDR3 protein is CASSPLREVGELFF. The CDR3 nucleotides read TGTGCCAGCAGTCCCTTACGGGAGGTCGGGGAGCTGTTTTTT.

The sample holds one count of this clone. The chain has TRBV6-6 and TRBJ2-7; a weak D match, TRBD2 (5 bases). The V gene lost 3 bases and the J gene lost 3 bases, with 6 bases spanning the gap. This CDR3 contains 12 residues. The germline V gene encodes CDR1 MNHNY and CDR2 SVGAGI (reference sequence). This chain's CDR3 is CASSYEGYEQYF. The DNA of the CDR3 is TGTGCCAGCAGTTATGAGGGCTACGAGCAGTACTTC.

Of note for this clone: A far more abundant clone sits one base away, making this likely a read error. For the CDR3, the DNA is TGTGCCAGCAGGTACAGGGAAGACTACACCTTC. Translated: CASRYREDYTF. The rearrangement joins TRBV2 to TRBJ1-2, with a possible D match to TRBD1 (6 bases). Trimming took 6 bases from V and 10 from J, leaving 12 bases between them. The CDR3 runs 11 residues. The germline gives CDR1 SNHLY, CDR2 FYNNEI. The entire variable domain, with the rest obtained from reference TRBV2 and TRBJ1-2, is as follows: EPEVTQTPSHQVTQMGQEVILRCVPISNHLYFYWYRQILGQKVEFLVSFYNNEISEKSEIFDDQFSVERPDGSNFTLKIRSTKLEDSAMYFCASRYREDYTFGSGTRLTVV.

The chain uses TRBV18 and TRBJ2-4, with 9 nucleotides matching TRBD1. CDR3 size: 16 residues. CDR1 is KGHSH, CDR2 LQKENI, per germline. V lost 4 bases, J lost 0 bases, and 4 bases stayed unmatched. CDR3 amino acids: CASSLGTGLAKNIQYF. The CDR3 DNA is TGTGCCAGCTCACTCGGGACAGGGCTAGCCAAAAACATTCAGTACTTC.

This clone was seen a handful of times. This chain connects TRBV4-1 to TRBJ2-2; 9 nucleotides match TRBD2. In germline, CDR1 is MGHRA, CDR2 YSYEKL. V lost 3 bases, J lost 11 bases, and 13 bases stayed unmatched. The CDR3 runs 16 residues. The chain's CDR3 is CASSHPGTSRTGELFF. The CDR3 coding sequence is TGCGCCAGCAGCCATCCCGGGACTAGCAGGACTGGAGAGCTGTTTTTT.

The sample holds a few counts of this clone. The rearrangement uses TRBV5-6 and TRBJ2-7; tentatively, D is TRBD1 (6 bases). The CDR3 has 13 amino acids. The V and J ends lost 0 bases and 5 bases respectively, with 9 bases between them. The germline gives CDR1 SGHDT, CDR2 YYEEEE. The CDR3 here is CASSLDQGNEQYF. Here the CDR3 DNA reads TGTGCCAGCAGCTTGGACCAGGGGAACGAGCAGTACTTC.

This rearrangement joins TRBV5-1 to TRBJ2-3, with D hard to call. Germline V gene sequence: CDR1 SGHRS, CDR2 YFSETQ. This CDR3 has 15 amino acids. Trimming stripped 0 bases from V and 10 bases from J, with 18 bases between. The CDR3 region is CASSLAQPLISSQYF. CDR3 sequence (DNA): TGCGCCAGCAGCTTGGCCCAGCCGCTAATATCATCGCAGTATTTT. The variable domain in full, completed from reference TRBV5-1 and TRBJ2-3, reads KAGVTQTPRYLIKTRGQQVTLSCSPISGHRSVSWYQQTPGQGLQFLFEYFSETQRNKGNFPGRFSGRQFSNSRSEMNVSTLELGDSALYLCASSLAQPLISSQYFGPGTRLTVL.

This chain uses TRBV6-5 with TRBJ1-1, with TRBD1 identical over 9 bases. The CDR3 length is 15 residues. The germline V gene encodes CDR1 MNHEY and CDR2 SVGAGI. Losses at the gene ends were 5 bases for V and 6 bases for J; bases not matched to a gene: 10. The CDR3 sequence: CASSKISQGAPEAFF. For the CDR3, the DNA is TGTGCCAGCAGTAAGATATCACAGGGGGCCCCTGAAGCTTTCTTT.